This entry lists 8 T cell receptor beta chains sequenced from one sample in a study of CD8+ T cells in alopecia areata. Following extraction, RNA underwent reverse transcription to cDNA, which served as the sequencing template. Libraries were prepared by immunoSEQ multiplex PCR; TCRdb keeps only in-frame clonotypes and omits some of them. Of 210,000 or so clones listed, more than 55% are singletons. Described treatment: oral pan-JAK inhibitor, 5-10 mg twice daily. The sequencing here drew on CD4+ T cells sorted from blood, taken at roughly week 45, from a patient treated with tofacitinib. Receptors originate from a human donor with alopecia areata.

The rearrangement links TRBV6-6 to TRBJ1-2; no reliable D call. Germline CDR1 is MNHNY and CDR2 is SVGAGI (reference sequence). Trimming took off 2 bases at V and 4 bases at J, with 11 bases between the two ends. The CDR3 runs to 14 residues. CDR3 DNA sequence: TGTGCCAGCAGTTACGGAGACGGAATCTATGGCTACACCTTC. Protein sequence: CASSYGDGIYGYTF.

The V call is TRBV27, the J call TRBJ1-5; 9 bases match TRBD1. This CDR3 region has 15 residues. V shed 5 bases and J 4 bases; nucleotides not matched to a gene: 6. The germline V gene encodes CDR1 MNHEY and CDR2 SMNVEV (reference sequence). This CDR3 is CASSPFGQGNQPQHF. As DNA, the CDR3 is TGTGCCAGCAGTCCCTTTGGACAGGGGAATCAGCCCCAGCATTTT.

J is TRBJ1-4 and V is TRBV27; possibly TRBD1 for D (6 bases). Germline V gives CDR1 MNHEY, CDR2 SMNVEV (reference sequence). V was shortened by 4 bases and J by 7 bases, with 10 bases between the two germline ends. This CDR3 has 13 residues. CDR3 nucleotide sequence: TGTGCCAGCAGTTCACAGGGAGGTGAAAAACTGTTTTTT. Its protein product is CASSSQGGEKLFF.

CDR3 DNA: TGTGCCAGCAGCTTGGGGGCTAGCGGGGAGATAGATACGCAGTATTTT. It codes for CASSLGASGEIDTQYF. This sequence joins TRBV5-4 and TRBJ2-3, with 9 nucleotides matching TRBD2. CDR1 is SGHNT, CDR2 YYREEE, per germline (reference sequence). Losses at the gene ends were 0 bases for V and 5 bases for J; bases not matched to a gene: 7. The CDR3 totals 16 residues.

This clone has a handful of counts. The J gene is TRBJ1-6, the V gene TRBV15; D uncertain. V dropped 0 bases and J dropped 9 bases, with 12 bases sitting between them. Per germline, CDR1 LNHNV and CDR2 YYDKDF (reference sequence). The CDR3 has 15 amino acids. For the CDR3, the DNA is TGTGCCACCAGCAGAGAACGGGCGGCGAGTTCACCCCTCCACTTT. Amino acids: CATSRERAASSPLHF.

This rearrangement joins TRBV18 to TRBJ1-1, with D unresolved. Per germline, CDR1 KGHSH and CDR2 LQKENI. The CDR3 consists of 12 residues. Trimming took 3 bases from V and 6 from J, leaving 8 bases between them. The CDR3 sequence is CASSPLRAEAFF. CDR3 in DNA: TGTGCCAGCTCACCTTTGAGGGCTGAAGCTTTCTTT. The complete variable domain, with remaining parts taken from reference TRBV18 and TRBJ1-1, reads NAGVMQNPRHLVRRRGQEARLRCSPMKGHSHVYWYRQLPEEGLKFMVYLQKENIIDESGMPKERFSAEFPKEGPSILRIQQVVRGDSAAYFCASSPLRAEAFFGQGTRLTVV.

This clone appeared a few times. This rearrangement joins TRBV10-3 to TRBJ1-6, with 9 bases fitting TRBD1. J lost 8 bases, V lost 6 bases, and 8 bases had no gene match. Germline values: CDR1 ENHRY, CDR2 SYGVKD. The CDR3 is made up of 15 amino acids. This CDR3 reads CAIRAIQGADSPLHF. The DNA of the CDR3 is TGTGCCATCAGGGCGATACAGGGGGCGGATTCACCCCTCCACTTT.

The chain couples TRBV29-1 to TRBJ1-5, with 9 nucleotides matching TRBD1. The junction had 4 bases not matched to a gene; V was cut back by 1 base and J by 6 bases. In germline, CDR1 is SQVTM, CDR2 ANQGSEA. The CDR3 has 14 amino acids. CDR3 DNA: TGCAGCGTTGAAGGGGACAGGGTGGGTCAGCCCCAGCATTTT. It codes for CSVEGDRVGQPQHF.